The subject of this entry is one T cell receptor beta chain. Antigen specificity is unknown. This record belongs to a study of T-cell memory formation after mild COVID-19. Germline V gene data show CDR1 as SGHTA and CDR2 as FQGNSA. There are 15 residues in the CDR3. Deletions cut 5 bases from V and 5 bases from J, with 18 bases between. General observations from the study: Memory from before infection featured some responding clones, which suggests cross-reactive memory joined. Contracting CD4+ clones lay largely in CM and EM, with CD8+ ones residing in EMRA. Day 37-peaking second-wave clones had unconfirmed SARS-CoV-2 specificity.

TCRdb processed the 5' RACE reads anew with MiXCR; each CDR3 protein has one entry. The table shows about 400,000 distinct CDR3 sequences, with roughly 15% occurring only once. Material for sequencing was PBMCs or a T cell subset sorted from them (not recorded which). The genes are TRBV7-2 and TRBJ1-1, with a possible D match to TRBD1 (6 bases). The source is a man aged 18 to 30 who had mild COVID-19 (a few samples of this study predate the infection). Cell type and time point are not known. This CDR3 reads CASSTWGGELTEAFF. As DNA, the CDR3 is TGTGCCAGCAGCACTTGGGGGGGCGAATTAACTGAAGCTTTCTTT.